The 2 T cell receptor beta chains presented below share a single source sample, sequenced in a study of PD-L1 blockade in urothelial cancer. Time point reported: peripheral blood 6 weeks after treatment start. The table came from immunoSEQ multiplex PCR; TCRdb's copy has only in-frame clones and leaves some out. The sample lists around 45,000 clones, 80% to 90% occurring once. The source was PBMCs, collected around atezolizumab (anti-PD-L1) treatment. The source of these receptors is a man aged 55-75 years with urothelial cancer.

The chain is built from TRBV7-9 and TRBJ1-4; the D is unclear. CDR3 length equals 16 residues. CDR1 and CDR2 from the germline V gene are SEHNR and FQNEAQ (reference sequence). V lost 3 bases to trimming and J lost 1 base, with 12 bases between them. This chain's CDR3 is CASSFGAFGTNEKLFF. In DNA, the CDR3 is TGTGCCAGCAGCTTTGGAGCTTTCGGAACTAATGAAAAACTGTTTTTT.

The rearrangement uses TRBV2 and TRBJ2-7; 8 bases agree with TRBD1. V was clipped by 6 bases and J by 0 bases; unmatched bases: 4. The germline gives CDR1 SNHLY, CDR2 FYNNEI. This CDR3 region has 14 residues. CDR3 in DNA: TGTGCCAGCAGCCTGGACAGGGCCTCCTACGAGCAGTACTTC. This sequence encodes CASSLDRASYEQYF.